Listed below are T cell receptor beta chains from one sample, sequenced in a study of cytomegalovirus exposure and HLA in healthy donors. Generated by immunoSEQ multiplex PCR, the TCRdb table keeps only in-frame clones and is missing some. The sample holds tens of thousands of clones; about 80% are singletons and the top ten take around 6%. The sequenced sample consisted of PBMCs. The receptors derive from a male donor in good health and CMV-seronegative. Each CDR3 is given without its conserved first and last residue.

j_call	cdr3_length	v_call	cdr3_aa
TRBJ1-1	12	TRBV19	ASSTSTVNTEAF
TRBJ2-3	14	TRBV5-4	ASSLYSERSTDTQY
TRBJ2-7	13	TRBV18	ASSTAGTGTYEQY
TRBJ1-4	12	TRBV11-2	ASRRPATNEKLF
TRBJ1-2	11	TRBV5-6	ASSWWQIYGYT
TRBJ1-2	14	TRBV25-1	ASSPAGTGANYGYT
TRBJ1-1	12	TRBV5-1	ASTYYGEGTEAF
TRBJ2-7	12	TRBV5-1	ASSLDTGDYEQY
TRBJ1-4	12	TRBV2	ASDGGATNEKLF
TRBJ2-5	15	TRBV7-7	ASSLGVAGLYQETQY
TRBJ2-7	12	TRBV9	ASSVGQGALGQY
TRBJ2-7	9	TRBV30	AWSSGAARY
TRBJ2-5	11	TRBV7-9	ASSLVGAPEQY
TRBJ1-2	14	TRBV15	ATSRSQDRGNYGYT
TRBJ1-1	12	TRBV30	AWSIGQSDTEAF
TRBJ1-6	13	TRBV9	ASSLRQGRNSPLH
TRBJ2-1	14	TRBV7-9	ASSPRIQVPYNEQF
TRBJ2-1	13	TRBV5-1	ASSESGTGKDEQF
TRBJ2-2	13	TRBV5-1	ASSLPTGSTGELF
TRBJ2-7	13	TRBV7-3	ASSWAGTGSHEQY
TRBJ2-7	14	TRBV7-2	ASSSRTGVGTYEQY
TRBJ1-4	13	TRBV7-2	ASSLAGVLGEKLF
TRBJ1-1	13	TRBV11-2	ASSGQGLGMTEAF
TRBJ2-4	11	TRBV4-1	ASSRRTEDIQY
TRBJ1-4	13	TRBV15	ATSDRQGPGEKLF
TRBJ1-1	14	TRBV4-1	ASRHISGTGGTEAF
TRBJ2-7	11	TRBV15	ATSPTGSYEQY
TRBJ1-1	12	TRBV28	ASSLYAMNTEAF
TRBJ1-2	11	TRBV19	ASSIADTDGYT
TRBJ1-2	12	TRBV5-8	ASSSETGLVSYT
TRBJ1-2	12	TRBV2	ASTEDRTNYGYT
TRBJ1-2	12	TRBV25-1	ASSDIAAGYGYT
TRBJ2-7	13	TRBV7-3	ASSTSSGGTYEQY
TRBJ1-2	15	TRBV6-1	ASSEEEGSPSNYGYT
TRBJ1-1	13	TRBV7-9	ASSPTDLAARLAF
TRBJ2-5	11	TRBV28	ASSLTAMGTQY
TRBJ1-5	13	TRBV4-1	ASSQAHLSNQPQH
TRBJ1-1	13	TRBV9	ASSVEGAFNTEAF
TRBJ1-5	12	TRBV19	ASSWTGGGQPQH
TRBJ1-2	12	TRBV30	AWSDPGGWDGYT
TRBJ1-6	13	TRBV5-1	ASSLGQSYNSPLH
TRBJ1-1	11	TRBV7-3	ASSLTQATEAF
TRBJ1-2	11	TRBV5-1	ASSWDSETGYT
TRBJ2-7	13	TRBV6-6	ASSNRDRGSYEQY
TRBJ2-7	12	TRBV5-6	ASSFLGQDYEQY
TRBJ1-5	14	TRBV9	ASSGGQGAGNQPQH
TRBJ1-2	10	TRBV29-1	SVEDRGGGYT
TRBJ2-2	13	TRBV5-4	ASSSPGQGPGELF